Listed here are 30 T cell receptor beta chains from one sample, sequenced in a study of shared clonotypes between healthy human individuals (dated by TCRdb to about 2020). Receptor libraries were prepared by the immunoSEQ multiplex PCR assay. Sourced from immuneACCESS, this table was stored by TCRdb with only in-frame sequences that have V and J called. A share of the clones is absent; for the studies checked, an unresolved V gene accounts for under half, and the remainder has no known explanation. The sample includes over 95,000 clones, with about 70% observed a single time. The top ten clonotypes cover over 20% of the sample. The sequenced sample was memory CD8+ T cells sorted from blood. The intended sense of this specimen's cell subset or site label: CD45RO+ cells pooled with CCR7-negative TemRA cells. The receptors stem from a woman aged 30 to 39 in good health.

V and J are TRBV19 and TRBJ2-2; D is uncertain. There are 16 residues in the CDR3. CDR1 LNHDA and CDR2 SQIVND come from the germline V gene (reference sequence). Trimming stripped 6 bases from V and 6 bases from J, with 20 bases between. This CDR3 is CASRFFHPRDPGELFF. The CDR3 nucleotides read TGTGCCAGTAGGTTCTTTCACCCCCGCGACCCCGGGGAGCTGTTTTTT.

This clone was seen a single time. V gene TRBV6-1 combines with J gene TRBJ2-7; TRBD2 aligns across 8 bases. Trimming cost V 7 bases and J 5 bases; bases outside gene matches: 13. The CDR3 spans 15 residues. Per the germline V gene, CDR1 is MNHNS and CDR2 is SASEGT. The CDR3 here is CASIQPSSGSNEQYF. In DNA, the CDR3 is TGTGCCAGCATTCAACCTTCTAGCGGGTCCAACGAGCAGTACTTC.

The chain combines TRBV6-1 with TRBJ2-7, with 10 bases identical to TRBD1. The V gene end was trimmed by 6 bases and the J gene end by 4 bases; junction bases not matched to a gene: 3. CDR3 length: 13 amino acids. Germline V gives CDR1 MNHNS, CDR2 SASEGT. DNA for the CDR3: TGTGCCAGCAGCCGGGACAGGGGATACGAGCAGTACTTC. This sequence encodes CASSRDRGYEQYF.

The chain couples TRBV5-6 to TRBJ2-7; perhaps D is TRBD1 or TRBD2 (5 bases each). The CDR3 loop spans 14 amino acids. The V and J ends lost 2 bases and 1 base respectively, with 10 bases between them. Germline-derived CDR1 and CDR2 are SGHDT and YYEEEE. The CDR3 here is CASSFGGDSYEQYF. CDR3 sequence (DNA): TGTGCCAGCAGCTTTGGGGGTGATTCCTACGAGCAGTACTTC.

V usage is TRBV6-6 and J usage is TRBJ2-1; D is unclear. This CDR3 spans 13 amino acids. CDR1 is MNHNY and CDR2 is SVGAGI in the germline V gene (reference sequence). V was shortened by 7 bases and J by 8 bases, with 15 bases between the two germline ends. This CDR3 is CASTVSVGYEQFF. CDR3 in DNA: TGTGCCAGCACCGTCTCTGTGGGATATGAGCAGTTCTTC.

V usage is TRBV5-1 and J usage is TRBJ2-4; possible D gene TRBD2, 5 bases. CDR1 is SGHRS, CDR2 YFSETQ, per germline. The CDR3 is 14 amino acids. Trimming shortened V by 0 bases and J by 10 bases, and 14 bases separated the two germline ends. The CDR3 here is CASSLEGSDNIQYF. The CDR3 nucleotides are TGCGCCAGCAGCTTGGAAGGTAGCGATAATATTCAGTACTTC.

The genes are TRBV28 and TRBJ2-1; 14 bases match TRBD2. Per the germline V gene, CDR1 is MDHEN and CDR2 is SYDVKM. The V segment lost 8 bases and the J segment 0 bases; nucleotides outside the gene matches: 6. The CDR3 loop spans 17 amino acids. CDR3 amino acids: CASQGLAGAHSYNEQFF. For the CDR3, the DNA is TGTGCCAGCCAGGGACTAGCGGGAGCCCACTCCTACAATGAGCAGTTCTTC.

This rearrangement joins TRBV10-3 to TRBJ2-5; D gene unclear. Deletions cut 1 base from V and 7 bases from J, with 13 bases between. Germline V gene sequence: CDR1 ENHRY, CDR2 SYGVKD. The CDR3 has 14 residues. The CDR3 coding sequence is TGTGCCATCAGTGAGTTGGGTATTCATCGGACCCAGTACTTC. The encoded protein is CAISELGIHRTQYF.

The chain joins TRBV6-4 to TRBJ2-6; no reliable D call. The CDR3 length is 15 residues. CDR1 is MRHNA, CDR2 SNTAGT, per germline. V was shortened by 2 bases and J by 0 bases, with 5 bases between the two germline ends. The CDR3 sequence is CASSDQSSGANVLTF. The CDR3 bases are TGTGCCAGCAGTGACCAGAGCTCTGGGGCCAACGTCCTGACTTTC.

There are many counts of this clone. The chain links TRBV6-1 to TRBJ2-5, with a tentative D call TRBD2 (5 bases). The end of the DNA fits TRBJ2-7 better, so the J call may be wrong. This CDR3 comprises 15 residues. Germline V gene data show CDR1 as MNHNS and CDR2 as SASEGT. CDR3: CASSQEGASSYEQYF. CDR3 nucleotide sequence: TGTGCCAGCAGCCAAGAGGGCGCTAGCTCCTACGAGCAGTACTTC.

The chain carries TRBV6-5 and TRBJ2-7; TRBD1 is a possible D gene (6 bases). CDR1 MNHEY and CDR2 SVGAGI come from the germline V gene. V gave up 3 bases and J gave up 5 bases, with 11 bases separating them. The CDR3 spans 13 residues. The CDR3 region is CASSYTGSHEQYF. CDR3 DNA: TGTGCCAGCAGTTATACAGGGTCCCACGAGCAGTACTTC.

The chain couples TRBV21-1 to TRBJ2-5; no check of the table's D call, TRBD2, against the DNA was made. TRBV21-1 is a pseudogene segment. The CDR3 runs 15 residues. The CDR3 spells CASSKGLAGKETQYF. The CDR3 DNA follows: TGTGCCAGCAGCAAAGGACTAGCGGGAAAAGAGACCCAGTACTTC.

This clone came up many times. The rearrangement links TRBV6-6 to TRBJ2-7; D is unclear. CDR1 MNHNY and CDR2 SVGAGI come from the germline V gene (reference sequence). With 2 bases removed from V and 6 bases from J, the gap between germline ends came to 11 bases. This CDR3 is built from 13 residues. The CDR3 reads CASSYGLFGEQYF. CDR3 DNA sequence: TGTGCCAGCAGTTACGGCCTCTTTGGCGAGCAGTACTTC.

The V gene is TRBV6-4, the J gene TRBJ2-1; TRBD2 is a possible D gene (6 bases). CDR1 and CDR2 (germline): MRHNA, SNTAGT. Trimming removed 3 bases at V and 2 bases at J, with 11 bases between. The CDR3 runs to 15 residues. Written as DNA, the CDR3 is TGTGCCAGCAGTGAGGTAGCGGCAACCTACAATGAGCAGTTCTTC. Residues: CASSEVAATYNEQFF.

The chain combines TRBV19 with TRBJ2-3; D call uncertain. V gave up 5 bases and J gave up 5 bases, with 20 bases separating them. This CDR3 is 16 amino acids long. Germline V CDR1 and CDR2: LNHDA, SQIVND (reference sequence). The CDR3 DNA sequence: TGTGCCAGTAGTCCTCGCCTGACACCGATTGGAGATACGCAGTATTTT. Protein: CASSPRLTPIGDTQYF.

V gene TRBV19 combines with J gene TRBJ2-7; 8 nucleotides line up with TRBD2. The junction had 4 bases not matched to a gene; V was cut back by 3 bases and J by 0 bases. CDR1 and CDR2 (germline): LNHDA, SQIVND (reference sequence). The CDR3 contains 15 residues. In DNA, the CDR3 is TGTGCCAGTAGTATCACGGGAGGGATCTCCTACGAGCAGTACTTC. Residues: CASSITGGISYEQYF.

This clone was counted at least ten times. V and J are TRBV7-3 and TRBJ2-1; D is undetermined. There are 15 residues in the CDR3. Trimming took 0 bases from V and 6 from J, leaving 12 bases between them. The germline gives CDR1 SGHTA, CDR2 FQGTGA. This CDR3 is CASSLTLIGSNEQFF. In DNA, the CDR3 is TGTGCCAGCAGCTTAACGTTAATCGGATCCAATGAGCAGTTCTTC.

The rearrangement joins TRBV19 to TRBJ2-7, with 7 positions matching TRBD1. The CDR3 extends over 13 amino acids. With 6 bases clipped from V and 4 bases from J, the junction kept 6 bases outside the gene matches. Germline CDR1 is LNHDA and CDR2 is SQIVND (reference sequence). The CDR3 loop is CASRKGGLYEQYF. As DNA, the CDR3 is TGTGCCAGTAGAAAAGGGGGCTTGTACGAGCAGTACTTC.

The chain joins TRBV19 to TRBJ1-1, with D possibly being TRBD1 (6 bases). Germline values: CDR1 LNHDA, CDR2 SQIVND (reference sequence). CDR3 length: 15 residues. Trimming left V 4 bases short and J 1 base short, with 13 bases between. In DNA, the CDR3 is TGTGCCAGTAGTACGGGGGCGGCGGCGAACACTGAAGCTTTCTTT. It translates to CASSTGAAANTEAFF.

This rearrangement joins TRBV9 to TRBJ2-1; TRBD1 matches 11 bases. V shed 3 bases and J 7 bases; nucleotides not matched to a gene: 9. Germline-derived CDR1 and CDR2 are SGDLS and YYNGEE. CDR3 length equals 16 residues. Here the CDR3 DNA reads TGTGCCAGCAGCGAGAGGACAGGGGGCACGAGGAATGAGCAGTTCTTC. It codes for CASSERTGGTRNEQFF. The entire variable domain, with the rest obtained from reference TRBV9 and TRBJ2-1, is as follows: DSGVTQTPKHLITATGQRVTLRCSPRSGDLSVYWYQQSLDQGLQFLIQYYNGEERAKGNILERFSAQQFPDLHSELNLSSLELGDSALYFCASSERTGGTRNEQFFGPGTRLTVL.

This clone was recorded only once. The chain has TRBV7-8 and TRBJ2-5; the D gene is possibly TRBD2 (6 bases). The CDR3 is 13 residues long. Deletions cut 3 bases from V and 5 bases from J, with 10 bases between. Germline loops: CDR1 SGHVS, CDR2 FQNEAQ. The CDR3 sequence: CASSFSGDETQYF. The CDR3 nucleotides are TGTGCCAGCAGCTTCTCGGGAGACGAGACCCAGTACTTC.

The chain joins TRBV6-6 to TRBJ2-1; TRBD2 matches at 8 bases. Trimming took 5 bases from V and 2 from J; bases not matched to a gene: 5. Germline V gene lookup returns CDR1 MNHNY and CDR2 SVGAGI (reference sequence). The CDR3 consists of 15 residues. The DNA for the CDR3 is TGTGCCAGCAGTCTTTTAGCGGGGCCCTACAATGAGCAGTTCTTC. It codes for CASSLLAGPYNEQFF.

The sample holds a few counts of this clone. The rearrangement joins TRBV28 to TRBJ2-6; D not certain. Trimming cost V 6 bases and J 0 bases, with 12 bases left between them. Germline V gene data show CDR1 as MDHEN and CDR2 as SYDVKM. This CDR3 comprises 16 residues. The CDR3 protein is CASSQTLGSGANVLTF. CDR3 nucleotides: TGTGCCAGCAGCCAAACCCTGGGCTCTGGGGCCAACGTCCTGACTTTC.

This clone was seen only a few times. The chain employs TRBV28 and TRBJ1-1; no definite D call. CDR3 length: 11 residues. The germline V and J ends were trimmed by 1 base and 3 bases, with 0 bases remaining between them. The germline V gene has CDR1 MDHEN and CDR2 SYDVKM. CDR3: CASSLYTEAFF. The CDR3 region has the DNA TGTGCCAGCAGTTTATACACTGAAGCTTTCTTT.

The CDR3 DNA reads TGTGCCAGCAGCGGAGAATTTATGACAGGATTTCTCTACGAGCAGTACTTC. Residues: CASSGEFMTGFLYEQYF. The chain uses TRBV7-2 and TRBJ2-7; a possible D gene is TRBD1 (6 bases). CDR1 SGHTA and CDR2 FQGNSA come from the germline V gene. V was trimmed by 5 bases and J by 3 bases, leaving 23 bases between them. The CDR3 has 17 amino acids.

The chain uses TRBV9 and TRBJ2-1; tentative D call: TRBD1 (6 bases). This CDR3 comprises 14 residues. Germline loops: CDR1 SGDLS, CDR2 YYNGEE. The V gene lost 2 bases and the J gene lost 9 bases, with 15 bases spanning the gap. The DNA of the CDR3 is TGTGCCAGCAGCGTCGTACAGGGCGGCGCTGAGCAGTTCTTC. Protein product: CASSVVQGGAEQFF.

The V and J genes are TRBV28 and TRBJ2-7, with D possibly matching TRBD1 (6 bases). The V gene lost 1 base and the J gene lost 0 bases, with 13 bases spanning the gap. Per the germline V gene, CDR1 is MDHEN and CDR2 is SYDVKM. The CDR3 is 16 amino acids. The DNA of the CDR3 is TGTGCCAGCAGTTTATCTGGGGACATAGGCTCCTACGAGCAGTACTTC. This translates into CASSLSGDIGSYEQYF.

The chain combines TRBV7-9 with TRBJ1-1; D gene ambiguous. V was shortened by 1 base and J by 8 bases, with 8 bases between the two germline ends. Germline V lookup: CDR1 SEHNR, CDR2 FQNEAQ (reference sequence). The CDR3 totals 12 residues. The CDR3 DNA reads TGTGCCAGCAGCTTAGTAGTGGGAGAAGCTTTCTTT. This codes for CASSLVVGEAFF.

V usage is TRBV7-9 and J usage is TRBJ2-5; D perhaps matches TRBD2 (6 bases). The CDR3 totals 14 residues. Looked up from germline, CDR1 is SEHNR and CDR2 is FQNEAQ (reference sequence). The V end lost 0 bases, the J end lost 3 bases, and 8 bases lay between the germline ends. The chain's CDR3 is CASSLAGGEETQYF. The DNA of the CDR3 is TGTGCCAGCAGCTTAGCAGGAGGGGAAGAGACCCAGTACTTC.

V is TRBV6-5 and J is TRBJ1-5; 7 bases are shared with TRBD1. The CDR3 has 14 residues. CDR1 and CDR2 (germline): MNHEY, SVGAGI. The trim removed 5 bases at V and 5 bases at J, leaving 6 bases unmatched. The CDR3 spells CASSIGQEHQPQHF. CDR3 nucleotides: TGTGCCAGCAGTATCGGACAGGAACATCAGCCCCAGCATTTT.